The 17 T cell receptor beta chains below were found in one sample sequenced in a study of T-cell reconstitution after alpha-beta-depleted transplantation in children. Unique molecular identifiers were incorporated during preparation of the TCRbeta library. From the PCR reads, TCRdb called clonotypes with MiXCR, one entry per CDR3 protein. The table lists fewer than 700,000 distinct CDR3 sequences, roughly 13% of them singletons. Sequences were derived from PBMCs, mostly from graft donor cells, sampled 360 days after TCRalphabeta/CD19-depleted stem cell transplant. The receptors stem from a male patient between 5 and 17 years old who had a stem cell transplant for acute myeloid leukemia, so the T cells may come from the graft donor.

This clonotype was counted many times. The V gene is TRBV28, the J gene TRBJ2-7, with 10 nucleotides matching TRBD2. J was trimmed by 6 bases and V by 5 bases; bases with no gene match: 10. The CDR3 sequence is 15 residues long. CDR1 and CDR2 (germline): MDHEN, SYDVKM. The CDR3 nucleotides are TGTGCCAGCAGTGGAATTAGCGGGAGGAAAGGCGAGCAGTACTTC. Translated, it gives CASSGISGRKGEQYF. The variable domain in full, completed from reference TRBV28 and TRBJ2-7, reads DVKVTQSSRYLVKRTGEKVFLECVQDMDHENMFWYRQDPGLGLRLIYFSYDVKMKEKGDIPEGYSVSREKKERFSLILESASTNQTSMYLCASSGISGRKGEQYFGPGTRLTVT.

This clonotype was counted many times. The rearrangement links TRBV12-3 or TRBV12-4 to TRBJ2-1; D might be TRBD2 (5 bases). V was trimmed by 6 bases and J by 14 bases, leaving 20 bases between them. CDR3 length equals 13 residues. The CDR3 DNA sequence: TGTGCCAGCAGCCTAAAGATGGGAGATGGGGAGTTCTTC. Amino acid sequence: CASSLKMGDGEFF.

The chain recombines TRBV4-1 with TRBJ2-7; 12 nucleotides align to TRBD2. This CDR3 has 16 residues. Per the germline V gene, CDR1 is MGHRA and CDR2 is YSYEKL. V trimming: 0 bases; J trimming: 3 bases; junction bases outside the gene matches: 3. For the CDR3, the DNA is TGCGCCAGCAGCCAAGAAGGACTAGCGGGACTCTACGAGCAGTACTTC. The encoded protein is CASSQEGLAGLYEQYF.

In nucleotides, the CDR3 is TGTGCCAGCAGTTCCAGTGTTATGGGACACGTCCAGCATTTT. Protein sequence: CASSSSVMGHVQHF. The V gene is TRBV28, the J gene TRBJ1-5; a weak D match, TRBD1 (6 bases). CDR1 is MDHEN, CDR2 SYDVKM, per germline. The CDR3 covers 14 residues. The V end lost 4 bases, the J end lost 12 bases, and 19 bases lay between the germline ends.

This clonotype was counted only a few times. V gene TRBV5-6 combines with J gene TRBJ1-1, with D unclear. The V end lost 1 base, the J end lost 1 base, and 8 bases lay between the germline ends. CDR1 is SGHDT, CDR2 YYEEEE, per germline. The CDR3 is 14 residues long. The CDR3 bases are TGTGCCAGCAGCTTGCCTGGACGGAACACTGAAGCTTTCTTT. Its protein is CASSLPGRNTEAFF.

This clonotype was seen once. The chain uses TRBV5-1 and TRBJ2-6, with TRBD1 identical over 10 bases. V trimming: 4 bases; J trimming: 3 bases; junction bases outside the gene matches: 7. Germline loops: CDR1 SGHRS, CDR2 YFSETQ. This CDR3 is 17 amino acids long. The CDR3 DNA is TGCGCCAGCAGCCAGACAGGGGGCGCGGGTGGGGCCAACGTCCTGACTTTC. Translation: CASSQTGGAGGANVLTF.

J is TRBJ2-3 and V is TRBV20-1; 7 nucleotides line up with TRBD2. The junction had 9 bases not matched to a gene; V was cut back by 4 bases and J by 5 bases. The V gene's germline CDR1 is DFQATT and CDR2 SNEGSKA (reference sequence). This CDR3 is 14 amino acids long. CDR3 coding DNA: TGCAGTGCTATGGGCGGGAGAGTGATAGATACGCAGTATTTT. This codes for CSAMGGRVIDTQYF.

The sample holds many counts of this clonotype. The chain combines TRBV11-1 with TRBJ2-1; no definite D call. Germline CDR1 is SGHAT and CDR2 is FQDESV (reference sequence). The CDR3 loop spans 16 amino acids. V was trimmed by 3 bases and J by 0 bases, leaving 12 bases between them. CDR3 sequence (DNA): TGTGCCAGCAGCTTCGGCGAGGAGATCTCCTACAATGAGCAGTTCTTC. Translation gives CASSFGEEISYNEQFF.

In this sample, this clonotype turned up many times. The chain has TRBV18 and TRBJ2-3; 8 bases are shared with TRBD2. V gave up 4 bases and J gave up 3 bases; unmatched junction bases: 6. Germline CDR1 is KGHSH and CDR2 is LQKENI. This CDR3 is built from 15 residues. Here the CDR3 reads CASSRPGGQTDTQYF. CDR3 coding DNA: TGTGCCAGCTCACGGCCGGGAGGGCAGACAGATACGCAGTATTTT.

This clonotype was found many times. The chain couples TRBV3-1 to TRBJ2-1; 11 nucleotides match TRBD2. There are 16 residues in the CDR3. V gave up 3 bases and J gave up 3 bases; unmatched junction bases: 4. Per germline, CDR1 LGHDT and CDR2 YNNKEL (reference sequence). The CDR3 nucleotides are TGTGCCAGCAGCCATCCCGGGACTAGCGGCTACAATGAGCAGTTCTTC. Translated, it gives CASSHPGTSGYNEQFF.

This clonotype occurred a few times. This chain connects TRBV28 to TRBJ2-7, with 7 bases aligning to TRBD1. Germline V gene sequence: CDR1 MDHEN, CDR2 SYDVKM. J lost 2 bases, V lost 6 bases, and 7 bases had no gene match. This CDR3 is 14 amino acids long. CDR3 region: CASRTGTAAYEQYF. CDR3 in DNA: TGTGCCAGCAGAACCGGGACAGCAGCCTACGAGCAGTACTTC.

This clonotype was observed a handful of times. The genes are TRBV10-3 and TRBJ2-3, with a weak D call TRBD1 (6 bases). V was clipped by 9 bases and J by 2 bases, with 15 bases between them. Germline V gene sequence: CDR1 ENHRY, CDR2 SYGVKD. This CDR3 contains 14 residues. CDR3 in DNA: TGTGCCATAATGTCCGGGACATACACAGATACGCAGTATTTT. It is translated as CAIMSGTYTDTQYF.

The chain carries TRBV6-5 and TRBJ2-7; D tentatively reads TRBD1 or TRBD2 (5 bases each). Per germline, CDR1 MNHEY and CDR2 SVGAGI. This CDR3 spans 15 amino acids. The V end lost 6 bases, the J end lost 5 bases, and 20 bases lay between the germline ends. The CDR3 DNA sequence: TGTGCCAGCAGATATTCCCGGGACCGGGACCACGAGCAGTACTTC. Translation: CASRYSRDRDHEQYF.

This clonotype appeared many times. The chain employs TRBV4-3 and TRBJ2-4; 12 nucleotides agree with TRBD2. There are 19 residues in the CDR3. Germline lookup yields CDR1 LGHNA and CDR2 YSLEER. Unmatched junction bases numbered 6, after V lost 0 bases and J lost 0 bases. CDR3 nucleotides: TGCGCCAGCAGCCAAGAGAGGCTAGCGGGAGGGCTAGCCAAAAACATTCAGTACTTC. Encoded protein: CASSQERLAGGLAKNIQYF.

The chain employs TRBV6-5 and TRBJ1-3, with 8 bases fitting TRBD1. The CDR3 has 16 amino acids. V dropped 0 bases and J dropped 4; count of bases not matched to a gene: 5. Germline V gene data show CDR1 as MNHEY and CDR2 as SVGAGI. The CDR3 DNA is TGTGCCAGCAGTTACTCAGACAGGGGCCCCGGAAACACCATATATTTT. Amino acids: CASSYSDRGPGNTIYF.

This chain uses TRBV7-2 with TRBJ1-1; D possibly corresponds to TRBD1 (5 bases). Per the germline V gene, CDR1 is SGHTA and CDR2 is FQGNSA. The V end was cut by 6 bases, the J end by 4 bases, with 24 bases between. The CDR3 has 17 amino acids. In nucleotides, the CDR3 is TGTGCCAGCAGTCGGTTGGGGCAGAAACATTGGCCCACTGAAGCTTTCTTT. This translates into CASSRLGQKHWPTEAFF.

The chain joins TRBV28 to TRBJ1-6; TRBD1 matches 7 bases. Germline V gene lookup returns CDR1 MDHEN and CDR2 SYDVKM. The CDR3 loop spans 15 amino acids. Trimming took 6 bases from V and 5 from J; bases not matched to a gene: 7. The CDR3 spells CASRRGGPDNSPLHF. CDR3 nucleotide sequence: TGTGCCAGCAGGAGAGGGGGCCCCGATAATTCACCCCTCCACTTT.